This T cell receptor beta chain was identified during a study of Graves' ophthalmopathy and Graves' hyperthyroidism. Whole-study findings and limits: A roughly 83% specificity and nearly 90% sensitivity were achieved by a 13-signature model that separated ophthalmopathy from stable hyperthyroidism. Blood samples also showed most expanded thyroid clonotypes exceeding 0.001 frequency.

The CDR3 contains 16 residues. V lost 6 bases, J lost 6 bases, and 14 bases stayed unmatched. Germline V lookup: CDR1 SGHTA, CDR2 FQGNSA. At least ten counts were recorded for this clonotype. Its matching antigen is unknown. Exclusion covered patients with other autoimmune diseases or uncontrolled infections (as well as pregnancy or lactation). PBMCs originated in 8.5 to 10 ml of fresh peripheral blood. RNA transcripts were the template, and TCR beta CDR3 regions were amplified from them. RT-PCR with HTBI primers came first, then second-round multiplex PCR. TCRdb reanalysed the multiplex PCR reads using MiXCR and keeps one entry per CDR3 protein. The sample holds about 480,000 distinct CDR3 sequences, about an eighth seen once.

Sequencing was carried out using blood. The rearrangement links TRBV7-2 to TRBJ2-7, with 10 bases that match TRBD2. This receptor was identified in a woman in her thirties with Graves' ophthalmopathy. In nucleotides, the CDR3 is TGTGCCAGCAGTCCCCGGAGCAGCGGGGGGGAAATCGAGCAGTACTTC. Translating it yields CASSPRSSGGEIEQYF.